These T cell receptor beta chains were read from a single sample in a study of cytomegalovirus exposure and HLA in healthy donors. Some clones are missing from TCRdb's copy, which holds only in-frame ones; the method was immunoSEQ multiplex PCR. This sample has some 150,000 clones; approximately 88% occur once, and the top ten carry around 1.6%. Source material: PBMCs. The receptors originated from a woman under 30 in good health and CMV-seronegative. Each CDR3 is given with its conserved first and last residue. Each record gives: J gene, clone size, D gene, V gene, CDR3 DNA, CDR3 protein. A D gene is named only where the DNA matches it firmly. A clone size is listed for some rows: how often the clone was seen (once, few, many), or a class if it is expanded.

j_gene: TRBJ1-2
abundance: .
d_gene: .
v_gene: TRBV7-2
CDR3nt: TGTGCCAGCAGCGGGGGACACTGGCAAGGGGGCTACACCTTC
CDR3aa: CASSGGHWQGGYTF

j_gene: TRBJ2-7
abundance: .
d_gene: TRBD2
v_gene: TRBV7-3
CDR3nt: TGTGCCAGCAGCCTCCGTGGTTTGGATAGCGGGGGCCGCTCCTACGAGCAGTACTTC
CDR3aa: CASSLRGLDSGGRSYEQYF

j_gene: TRBJ2-3
abundance: .
d_gene: TRBD2
v_gene: TRBV29-1
CDR3nt: TGCAGCGGTGCGAGGACTAGCAGGGCAGATACGCAGTATTTT
CDR3aa: CSGARTSRADTQYF

j_gene: TRBJ2-1
abundance: .
d_gene: TRBD1
v_gene: TRBV11-3
CDR3nt: TGTGCCAGCCTTAGGGGGCACAATGAGCAGTTCTTC
CDR3aa: CASLRGHNEQFF

j_gene: TRBJ1-1
abundance: .
d_gene: .
v_gene: TRBV28
CDR3nt: TGTGCCAGCAGTTTATCCGGGAGAGGGACTGAAGCTTTCTTT
CDR3aa: CASSLSGRGTEAFF

j_gene: TRBJ1-3
abundance: once
d_gene: .
v_gene: TRBV5-1
CDR3nt: TGCGCCAGCAGCTCACAGAGCTCTGGAAACACCATATATTTT
CDR3aa: CASSSQSSGNTIYF

j_gene: TRBJ2-7
abundance: once
d_gene: .
v_gene: TRBV7-2
CDR3nt: TGTGCCAGCAGCTTAGTCGGGGGAAACGAGCAGTACTTC
CDR3aa: CASSLVGGNEQYF

j_gene: TRBJ2-4
abundance: .
d_gene: TRBD1
v_gene: TRBV5-1
CDR3nt: TGCGCCAGCAGCAAGGGACAGGGTGCCGGGAACATTCAGTACTTC
CDR3aa: CASSKGQGAGNIQYF

j_gene: TRBJ2-7
abundance: .
d_gene: .
v_gene: TRBV5-1
CDR3nt: TGCGCCAGCAGCAGGCAGGGATCTACCTACGAGCAGTACTTC
CDR3aa: CASSRQGSTYEQYF

j_gene: TRBJ1-2
abundance: .
d_gene: TRBD1
v_gene: TRBV5-1
CDR3nt: TGCGCCAGCACCCCCGCCGGGACAGAGTTCTACCCACTAAACTATGGCTACACCTTC
CDR3aa: CASTPAGTEFYPLNYGYTF

j_gene: TRBJ1-5
abundance: few
d_gene: TRBD1
v_gene: TRBV5-5
CDR3nt: TGTGCCAGCAGTCGGGACAGACTGCCAGCATATAGCAATCAGCCCCAGCATTTT
CDR3aa: CASSRDRLPAYSNQPQHF

j_gene: TRBJ1-1
abundance: .
d_gene: .
v_gene: TRBV4-2
CDR3nt: TGTGCCAGCAGCCAAGAAAGGAGGACTGAAGCTTTCTTT
CDR3aa: CASSQERRTEAFF

j_gene: TRBJ2-5
abundance: .
d_gene: TRBD1
v_gene: TRBV30
CDR3nt: TGTGCCTGGACTGGGACAGGTTTTGGGCTTAGGACCCAGTACTTC
CDR3aa: CAWTGTGFGLRTQYF

j_gene: TRBJ1-2
abundance: .
d_gene: .
v_gene: TRBV14
CDR3nt: TGTGCCAGCAGCCAAGAAAGACAGTTAATCTATGGCTACACCTTC
CDR3aa: CASSQERQLIYGYTF

j_gene: TRBJ2-3
abundance: .
d_gene: TRBD2
v_gene: TRBV6-5
CDR3nt: TGTGCCAGCAGGACTAGCCCCAGCACAGATACGCAGTATTTT
CDR3aa: CASRTSPSTDTQYF

j_gene: TRBJ1-2
abundance: .
d_gene: .
v_gene: TRBV28
CDR3nt: TGTGCCAGCAGTTTCACCTCGGGTACCTATGGCTACACCTTC
CDR3aa: CASSFTSGTYGYTF

j_gene: TRBJ2-3
abundance: few
d_gene: TRBD2
v_gene: TRBV6-1
CDR3nt: TGTGCCAGCAGTCAGCTAGCGGGGGATTCAGATACGCAGTATTTT
CDR3aa: CASSQLAGDSDTQYF

j_gene: TRBJ1-2
abundance: once
d_gene: TRBD1
v_gene: TRBV6-5
CDR3nt: TGTGCCAGCAGTGTAATGACAGGGTATGGCTACACCTTC
CDR3aa: CASSVMTGYGYTF

j_gene: TRBJ1-1
abundance: .
d_gene: .
v_gene: TRBV18
CDR3nt: TGTGCCAGCTCACCAACAGGCGGGGTGGGCACTGAAGCTTTCTTT
CDR3aa: CASSPTGGVGTEAFF

j_gene: TRBJ2-3
abundance: .
d_gene: TRBD2
v_gene: TRBV30
CDR3nt: TGTGCCTGGAAGGGAGGACTAGCATGGTACACAGATACGCAGTATTTT
CDR3aa: CAWKGGLAWYTDTQYF

j_gene: TRBJ1-3
abundance: once
d_gene: TRBD1
v_gene: TRBV5-5
CDR3nt: TGTGCCAGCAGCTTGAGAGGACAGGGGGAATCTGGAAACACCATATATTTT
CDR3aa: CASSLRGQGESGNTIYF

j_gene: TRBJ1-2
abundance: .
d_gene: TRBD1
v_gene: TRBV6-1
CDR3nt: TGTGCCAGCAGCCTACAGGGGCCTTACTATGGCTACACCTTC
CDR3aa: CASSLQGPYYGYTF

j_gene: TRBJ2-1
abundance: .
d_gene: TRBD2
v_gene: TRBV7-9
CDR3nt: TGTGCCAGCAGCCCTAGCGGGGGGGCGCTTGAGCAGTTCTTC
CDR3aa: CASSPSGGALEQFF

j_gene: TRBJ1-4
abundance: .
d_gene: .
v_gene: TRBV28
CDR3nt: TGTGCCAGCAGTTTAAATCTCCAGGGTATAAGGGTAAATGAAAAACTGTTTTTT
CDR3aa: CASSLNLQGIRVNEKLFF

j_gene: TRBJ1-1
abundance: .
d_gene: .
v_gene: TRBV6-1
CDR3nt: TGTGCCAGCAAGCGGGGGAGCCCATATATTGAAGCTTTCTTT
CDR3aa: CASKRGSPYIEAFF

j_gene: TRBJ1-1
abundance: .
d_gene: TRBD1
v_gene: TRBV4-1
CDR3nt: TGCGCCAGCAGCCATCCACAGGGGAATAAGGCTGAAGCTTTCTTT
CDR3aa: CASSHPQGNKAEAFF

j_gene: TRBJ2-3
abundance: .
d_gene: TRBD1
v_gene: TRBV13
CDR3nt: TGTGCCAGCAGCCTCGGGACAGGCTCCACAGATACGCAGTATTTT
CDR3aa: CASSLGTGSTDTQYF

j_gene: TRBJ1-1
abundance: .
d_gene: TRBD1
v_gene: TRBV7-3
CDR3nt: TGTGCCAGCAGCCGGACAGGGGACAGCACTGAAGCTTTCTTT
CDR3aa: CASSRTGDSTEAFF

j_gene: TRBJ1-2
abundance: .
d_gene: .
v_gene: TRBV5-8
CDR3nt: TGTGCCAGCAGCTGGCCCTACACCTTC
CDR3aa: CASSWPYTF

j_gene: TRBJ1-2
abundance: .
d_gene: .
v_gene: TRBV28
CDR3nt: TGTGCCAGCAGTTTAGGAGGGTTCGGCTTTATTGGCTACACCTTC
CDR3aa: CASSLGGFGFIGYTF

j_gene: TRBJ1-5
abundance: .
d_gene: .
v_gene: TRBV2
CDR3nt: TGTGCCAGCAGTGGGTCAGGGGCAAATCAGCCCCAGCATTTT
CDR3aa: CASSGSGANQPQHF

j_gene: TRBJ2-7
abundance: .
d_gene: TRBD1
v_gene: TRBV9
CDR3nt: TGTGCCAGCAGCAGGGGGCGCAGCTCCTACGAGCAGTACTTC
CDR3aa: CASSRGRSSYEQYF

j_gene: TRBJ2-3
abundance: .
d_gene: .
v_gene: TRBV27
CDR3nt: TGTGCCAGCAGTTTATCGGTAGCTGCCACAGATACGCAGTATTTT
CDR3aa: CASSLSVAATDTQYF

j_gene: TRBJ2-3
abundance: .
d_gene: TRBD1
v_gene: TRBV10-3
CDR3nt: TGTGCCATCAGTGCCACGGACAGGGATACGCAGTATTTT
CDR3aa: CAISATDRDTQYF

j_gene: TRBJ2-1
abundance: .
d_gene: .
v_gene: TRBV21-1
CDR3nt: TGTGCCAGCACCAAACAGGTAGTCCCCTACAATGAGCAGTTCTTC
CDR3aa: CASTKQVVPYNEQFF

j_gene: TRBJ2-7
abundance: .
d_gene: .
v_gene: TRBV11-2
CDR3nt: TGTGCCAGCAGCTTTGACCCTAGCTCCTACGAGCAGTACTTC
CDR3aa: CASSFDPSSYEQYF

j_gene: TRBJ1-1
abundance: .
d_gene: .
v_gene: TRBV19
CDR3nt: TGTGCCAGTAGTTTCGGGATCGGGAACACTGAAGCTTTCTTT
CDR3aa: CASSFGIGNTEAFF

j_gene: TRBJ1-3
abundance: .
d_gene: .
v_gene: TRBV11-2
CDR3nt: TGTGCCAGCACGGTTGGAAACACCATATATTTT
CDR3aa: CASTVGNTIYF

j_gene: TRBJ1-2
abundance: .
d_gene: .
v_gene: TRBV7-2
CDR3nt: TGTGCCAGCAGCTTAGAATCCGTGCAGGGTGCTGGCTACACCTTC
CDR3aa: CASSLESVQGAGYTF

j_gene: TRBJ1-4
abundance: once
d_gene: .
v_gene: TRBV2
CDR3nt: TGTGCCAGCAGTGTCGGGGCTAATGAAAAACTGTTTTTT
CDR3aa: CASSVGANEKLFF

j_gene: TRBJ2-7
abundance: .
d_gene: TRBD1
v_gene: TRBV18
CDR3nt: TGTGCCAGCTCAGAGACAGGGAAAGGGTACGAGCAGTACTTC
CDR3aa: CASSETGKGYEQYF

j_gene: TRBJ2-1
abundance: .
d_gene: TRBD2
v_gene: TRBV13
CDR3nt: TGTGCCAGCAGCTTACTACCCCTGACTAGCGGGGGTATGGATGAGCAGTTCTTC
CDR3aa: CASSLLPLTSGGMDEQFF

j_gene: TRBJ1-3
abundance: .
d_gene: TRBD1
v_gene: TRBV5-1
CDR3nt: TGCGCCAGCAGCCGGACAGGGGGTAATTCTGGAAACACCATATATTTT
CDR3aa: CASSRTGGNSGNTIYF

j_gene: TRBJ2-1
abundance: .
d_gene: .
v_gene: TRBV5-1
CDR3nt: TGCGCCAGCAGCTTGGGTCCTAGTACAAGCTCCTACAATGAGCAGTTCTTC
CDR3aa: CASSLGPSTSSYNEQFF

j_gene: TRBJ2-7
abundance: .
d_gene: TRBD2
v_gene: TRBV11-2
CDR3nt: TGTGCCAGCAGCTTTCGGGGGGGCGGGCCAGGGGAGCAGTACTTC
CDR3aa: CASSFRGGGPGEQYF

j_gene: TRBJ2-2
abundance: .
d_gene: TRBD1
v_gene: TRBV10-3
CDR3nt: TGTGCCATCAGTCCCTCCCCCGGGACAGCTAACACCGGGGAGCTGTTTTTT
CDR3aa: CAISPSPGTANTGELFF

j_gene: TRBJ1-1
abundance: .
d_gene: .
v_gene: TRBV5-4
CDR3nt: TGTGCCAGCAGCTTCGGAGGCTACGAAACTGAAGCTTTCTTT
CDR3aa: CASSFGGYETEAFF

j_gene: TRBJ1-3
abundance: .
d_gene: .
v_gene: TRBV5-6
CDR3nt: TGTGCCAGCCTATTGGGGGGCTCTGGAAACACCATATATTTT
CDR3aa: CASLLGGSGNTIYF

j_gene: TRBJ2-7
abundance: .
d_gene: .
v_gene: TRBV18
CDR3nt: TGTGCCAGCTCACCACCTGCTAGGGAGTACGAGCAGTACTTC
CDR3aa: CASSPPAREYEQYF

j_gene: TRBJ1-1
abundance: .
d_gene: TRBD1
v_gene: TRBV29-1
CDR3nt: TGCAGCGTTGATGGGAGCCGGACAGGGGTGAACACTGAGGCTTTCTTT
CDR3aa: CSVDGSRTGVNTEAFF

j_gene: TRBJ1-2
abundance: .
d_gene: TRBD1
v_gene: TRBV9
CDR3nt: TGTGCCAGCAGCGGAACAGGGGCTAACTATGGCTACACCTTC
CDR3aa: CASSGTGANYGYTF

j_gene: TRBJ1-5
abundance: once
d_gene: .
v_gene: TRBV4-1
CDR3nt: TGCGCCAGCAGCCAAGGCCGGGGGGAAGGATCCCAGCATTTT
CDR3aa: CASSQGRGEGSQHF

j_gene: TRBJ2-5
abundance: .
d_gene: TRBD1
v_gene: TRBV7-2
CDR3nt: TGTGCCAGCAGGGTACAGGGGGCGGGGGAGACCCAGTACTTC
CDR3aa: CASRVQGAGETQYF

j_gene: TRBJ1-1
abundance: .
d_gene: .
v_gene: TRBV2
CDR3nt: TGTGCCAGCAGTGAACAGGGGCCGAACACTGAAGCTTTCTTT
CDR3aa: CASSEQGPNTEAFF